The rows below give T cell receptor beta chains drawn from one sample of a study of T-cell memory formation after mild COVID-19. TCRdb reprocessed the 5' RACE reads with MiXCR, giving one entry per CDR3 protein. The top ten clones hold around 13% of a sample with over 400,000 distinct CDR3 sequences, 20% to 25% of them seen once. Sequencing input: PBMCs or a T cell subset sorted from them (not recorded which). The origin of the receptors is an adult woman who had mild COVID-19 (a few samples of this study predate the infection). Cell type and time point are not known. The CDR3 runs from the conserved cysteine through the conserved F or W. Fields, in order: J gene, V gene, CDR3 protein.

>TRBJ1-2|TRBV29-1
CSGGTENYGYTF
>TRBJ2-2|TRBV4-3
CASQGRTGELFF
>TRBJ1-2|TRBV5-1
CASSLAERTGDYGYTF
>TRBJ1-4|TRBV7-6
CASSLVDGHLEKLFF
>TRBJ2-1|TRBV5-1
CASSLAGVVVVGSYNEQFF
>TRBJ1-6|TRBV30
CAWSGAVRSPLHF
>TRBJ1-5|TRBV2
CASSPARGPQPQHF
>TRBJ1-1|TRBV6-5
CASSQNRDRGVAFF
>TRBJ2-1|TRBV7-9
CASSSDRAFYNEQFF
>TRBJ1-2|TRBV5-1
CASSAQGNYGYTF
>TRBJ2-5|TRBV5-1
CASSLGTGARETQYF
>TRBJ1-4|TRBV27
CASSLQEGKKLFF
>TRBJ1-3|TRBV7-8
CASSLGQILSGNTIYF
>TRBJ1-5|TRBV12-3/TRBV12-4
CASSLTGMSNQPQHF
>TRBJ2-7|TRBV24-1
CATSDFTGMEQYF
>TRBJ2-1|TRBV12-3/TRBV12-4
CASNARQARNEQFF
>TRBJ1-5|TRBV6-1
CASSEGRAGGVWSLSNQPQHF
>TRBJ2-1|TRBV2
CATSTSGTTFEQFF
>TRBJ2-3|TRBV12-3/TRBV12-4
CASSPGFTDTQYF
>TRBJ1-5|TRBV3-1
CASSRGRDRGDQPQHF
>TRBJ2-1|TRBV20-1
CSATGRGAGLYNEQFF
>TRBJ2-7|TRBV4-1
CASSMAGTGYEQYF
>TRBJ2-1|TRBV20-1
CSALGDVEQFF
>TRBJ2-7|TRBV24-1
CATSGWDRGSYEQYF
>TRBJ1-4|TRBV2
CASSRRVEKLFF
>TRBJ2-3|TRBV4-3
CASSQDGTATDTQYF
>TRBJ2-7|TRBV15
CATLRDRDSYEQYF
>TRBJ2-1|TRBV24-1
CATSELPGQGMVNEQFF
>TRBJ2-7|TRBV29-1
CSVDQNYEQYF
>TRBJ2-1|TRBV4-3
CASSQEGGTSFYNEQFF
>TRBJ2-4|TRBV5-1
CASSLGQGMDIQYF
>TRBJ1-3|TRBV28
CASSPPGSLSPSGNTIYF
>TRBJ2-7|TRBV19
CASESGFEEQYF
>TRBJ2-5|TRBV4-2
CASSRTEGGETQYF
>TRBJ2-1|TRBV5-6
CASSSTPTHNEQFF
>TRBJ2-4|TRBV4-2
CASSPQTGRAKNIQYF
>TRBJ2-2|TRBV3-1
CASSQERGVPRGTGELFF
>TRBJ1-5|TRBV7-3
CASSAGRGQPQHF
>TRBJ2-1|TRBV7-2
CASGSSGRAGVEQFF
>TRBJ2-1|TRBV7-2
CASSPTKAYNEQFF
>TRBJ2-1|TRBV29-1
CSGYDRVGEQFF
>TRBJ2-1|TRBV7-3
CASSFGLGDNNEQFF
>TRBJ2-7|TRBV7-9
CASSDGQKLGYEQYF
>TRBJ2-3|TRBV12-3/TRBV12-4
CASSPGQATDTQYF
>TRBJ2-5|TRBV20-1
CSARRGRLKTQYF
>TRBJ2-3|TRBV29-1
CSVELLAVPDTQYF
>TRBJ2-3|TRBV20-1
CSARGDTDTQYF